The source of this T cell receptor (beta chain) is a study of blood T cell repertoires in COVID-19. From germline, CDR1 is MNHNY and CDR2 SVGAGI (reference sequence). The CDR3 is made up of 16 amino acids. The V and J ends lost 2 bases and 2 bases, in that order; junction bases with no gene match: 5. In the authors' workflow: Cell counts per sample came from amplifying reference gene primers. Libraries were prepared by immunoSEQ multiplex PCR; TCRdb keeps only in-frame clonotypes and omits some of them. That table gives V, J and clone size, and the DNA gave D and trimming. The sample holds some 100,000 clones, around 90% seen once.

V and J are TRBV6-6 and TRBJ1-5; 8 bases agree with TRBD1. The source is a human donor in a cohort sampled during active COVID-19. Sequencing was carried out using peripheral blood. This chain's CDR3 is CASSYLQGAGNQPQHF. The DNA for the CDR3 is TGTGCCAGCAGTTACCTTCAGGGGGCCGGCAATCAGCCCCAGCATTTT.